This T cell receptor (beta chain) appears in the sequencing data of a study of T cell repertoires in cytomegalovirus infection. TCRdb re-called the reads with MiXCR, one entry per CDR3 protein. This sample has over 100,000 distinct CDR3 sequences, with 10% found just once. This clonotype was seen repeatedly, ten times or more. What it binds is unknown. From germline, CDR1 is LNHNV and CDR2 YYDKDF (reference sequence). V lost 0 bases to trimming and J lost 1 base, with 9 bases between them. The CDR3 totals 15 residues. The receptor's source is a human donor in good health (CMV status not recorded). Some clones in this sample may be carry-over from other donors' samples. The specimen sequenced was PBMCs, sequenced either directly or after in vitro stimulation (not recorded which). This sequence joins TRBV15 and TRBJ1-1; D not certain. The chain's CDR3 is CATSREPGANTEAFF. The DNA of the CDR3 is TGTGCCACCAGCAGAGAGCCAGGAGCGAACACTGAAGCTTTCTTT.